This T cell receptor beta chain originates from a study of T cells in Graves' hyperthyroidism and ophthalmopathy (dated by TCRdb to the late 2010s). With respect to the entire study: Peripheral blood samples were taken at the time of initial diagnosis, prior to any treatment. To identify distinguishing TCR V-J signatures, a discovery cohort of 100 patients was used, comprising 43 with Graves' ophthalmopathy and roughly 60 with stable Graves' hyperthyroidism. An independent validation cohort of fewer than 20 hyperthyroidism patients and about 15 patients who later progressed to ophthalmopathy tested prospective prediction of ophthalmopathy. The approximately 100 discovery patients were divided at random into training and test sets in a 7:3 ratio. The study also compared thyroid tissue and blood T-cell repertoires from five or six Graves' hyperthyroidism patients. After blood sampling, hyperthyroidism patients were treated with methimazole at a starting dose of 30 mg daily, and ophthalmopathy patients were treated with high-dose intravenous methylprednisolone. According to the paper, TCR Vbeta CDR3 sequencing was carried out on approximately 140 peripheral blood samples, which came from fewer than 50 ophthalmopathy, around 75 hyperthyroidism and roughly 17 progressor patients.

The paper as a whole reports these results and caveats: In validation, progression to ophthalmopathy was predicted by the model with 70.59% sensitivity and 72% to 80% specificity, a median of approximately 6.5 months before onset. Most expanded thyroid clonotypes (frequency above 0.001) were also found in blood, which suggests that blood repertoires may mirror thyroid immune responses. No statistical method was used to set the sample size in advance, and investigators knew the group allocation. In cross-validation, a model built on a 13 V-J signature told ophthalmopathy apart from stable hyperthyroidism with 85% to 90% sensitivity and roughly 81% specificity, and in testing the same model reached 80%/75%.

The TCR beta CDR3 regions were amplified from RNA transcripts. For the first round of RT-PCR on the TCR CDR3, the HTBI primer set was used together with the Qiagen OneStep RT-PCR kit. A second multiplex PCR round built the libraries, followed by size selection and purification. Libraries were sequenced paired-end with 100 bp reads on an Illumina HiSeq2000. Regarding the original processing steps: SOAPnuke was used to process the raw data, with reads discarded if the reads contained adapters or uncalled bases, had a mean Phred below 15, or lacked an exact constant-primer or identifier match. High-quality paired reads were merged with COPE v1.2.5, and unique nucleotide sequences were defined as clonotypes. MiTCR v1.1 was used to align the clonotypes against IMGT TRBV, TRBD and TRBJ reference segments. Analysis was restricted to V-J combinations with a frequency above 0.0001, which covered 99% to 99.2% of repertoires. The TCS score was defined as F50 (clonal expansion) divided by E x V (chaos), with BLOSUM62-based TCRdist calculated between CDR3 peptides within each V-J. Welch's t-statistics and random forest reduced roughly 530 V-J features to 13, which were used in a naive Bayes classifier (R e1071). In-frame beta chains were kept once TCRdb had trimmed the public reads at Q25 with fastp and called clones with MiXCR. Rows are unified per CDR3 protein, each entry keeping the most common DNA and genes. It is TCRdb's table, rather than the study itself, that gives the V and J calls and clone size. Here the sample has under 650,000 distinct CDR3 sequences; under 20% occur a single time. The ten largest clones add up to about 3.8% of the sample.

Graves' hyperthyroidism was defined as stable when no progression to ophthalmopathy occurred over 18 months of follow-up. Hyperthyroidism patients were newly diagnosed, with disease duration under 2 months, and aged 18 to 65 years. Patients with uncontrolled infections, other autoimmune diseases, pregnancy or lactation were excluded. Clinical symptoms, serum thyroxine and TRAb, thyroid ultrasound, and orbital computed tomography formed the basis for the diagnoses. Ficoll-Paque density gradient centrifugation was used to isolate PBMCs from about 9 ml of fresh peripheral blood. Trizol reagent was used to extract total RNA, and RNA quality was then checked on an Agilent 2100 Bioanalyzer. From the cysteine through the phenylalanine, the CDR3 covers 14 amino acids. The entry retains the CDR3 DNA only, 42 bases that are in frame from base 1. V is shortened by 2 bases, J by 4 bases, and the region joining them spans 10 bases. From the germline V gene, CDR1 is SNHLY and CDR2 is FYNNEI.

This clonotype was observed many times. No antigen is known for it. It has no much larger one-base neighbor in the sample; base qualities were not kept. The sequenced sample consisted of blood. This TCR was sampled from a woman between 25 and 40 years old with Graves' hyperthyroidism. The rearranged segments are TRBV2 and TRBJ2-3, with no confidently assigned D gene. The CDR3 protein is CASSELVSADTQYF. The nucleotide sequence is TGTGCCAGCAGTGAACTAGTTTCCGCAGATACGCAGTATTTT.